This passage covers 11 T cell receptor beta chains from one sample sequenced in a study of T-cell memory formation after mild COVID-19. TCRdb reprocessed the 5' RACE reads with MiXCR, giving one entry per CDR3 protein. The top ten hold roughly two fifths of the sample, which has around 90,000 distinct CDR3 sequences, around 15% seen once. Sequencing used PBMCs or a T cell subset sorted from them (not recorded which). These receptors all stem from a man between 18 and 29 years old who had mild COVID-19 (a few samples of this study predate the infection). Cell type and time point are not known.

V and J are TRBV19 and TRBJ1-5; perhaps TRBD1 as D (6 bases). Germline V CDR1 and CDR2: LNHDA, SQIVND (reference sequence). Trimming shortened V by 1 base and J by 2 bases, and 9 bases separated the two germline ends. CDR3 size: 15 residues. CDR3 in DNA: TGTGCCAGTAGTATAGTGGCAGGGGGCAATCAGCCCCAGCATTTT. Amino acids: CASSIVAGGNQPQHF. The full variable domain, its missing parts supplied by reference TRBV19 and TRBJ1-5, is DGGITQSPKYLFRKEGQNVTLSCEQNLNHDAMYWYRQDPGQGLRLIYYSQIVNDFQKGDIAEGYSVSREKKESFPLTVTSAQKNPTAFYLCASSIVAGGNQPQHFGDGTRLSIL.

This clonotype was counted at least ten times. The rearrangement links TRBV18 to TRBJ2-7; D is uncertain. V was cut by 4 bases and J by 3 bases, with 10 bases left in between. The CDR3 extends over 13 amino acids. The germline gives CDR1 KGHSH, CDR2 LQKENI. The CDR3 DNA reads TGTGCCAGCTCACTAAGCCAGGTCTACGAGCAGTACGTC. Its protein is CASSLSQVYEQYV.

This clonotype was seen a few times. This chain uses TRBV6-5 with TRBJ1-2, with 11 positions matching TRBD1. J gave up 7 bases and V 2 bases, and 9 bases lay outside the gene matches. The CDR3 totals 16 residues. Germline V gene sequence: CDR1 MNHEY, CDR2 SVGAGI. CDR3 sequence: CASSYGPPGTGGGYTF. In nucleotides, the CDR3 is TGTGCCAGCAGTTACGGCCCACCCGGGACAGGGGGTGGCTACACCTTC.

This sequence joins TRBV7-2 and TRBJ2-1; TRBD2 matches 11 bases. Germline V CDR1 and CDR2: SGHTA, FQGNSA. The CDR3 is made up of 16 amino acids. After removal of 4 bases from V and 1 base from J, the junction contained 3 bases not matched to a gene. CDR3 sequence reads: CASSSTSGGSYNEQFF. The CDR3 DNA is TGTGCCAGCAGCTCTACTAGCGGGGGTTCCTACAATGAGCAGTTCTTC.

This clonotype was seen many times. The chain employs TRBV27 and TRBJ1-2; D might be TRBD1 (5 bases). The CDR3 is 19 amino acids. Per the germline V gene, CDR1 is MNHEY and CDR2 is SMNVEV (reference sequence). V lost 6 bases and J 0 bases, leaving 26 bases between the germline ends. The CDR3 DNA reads TGTGCCAGCAGACCCTTAAAGGGGCAGGGTGCCCTAGCTAACTATGGCTACACCTTC. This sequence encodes CASRPLKGQGALANYGYTF.

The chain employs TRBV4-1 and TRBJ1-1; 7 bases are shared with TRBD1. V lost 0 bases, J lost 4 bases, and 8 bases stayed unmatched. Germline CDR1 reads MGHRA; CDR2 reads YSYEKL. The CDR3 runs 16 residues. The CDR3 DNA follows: TGCGCCAGCAGCCAAGATGGAACAGGGGCGTCCACTGAAGCTTTCTTT. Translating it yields CASSQDGTGASTEAFF.

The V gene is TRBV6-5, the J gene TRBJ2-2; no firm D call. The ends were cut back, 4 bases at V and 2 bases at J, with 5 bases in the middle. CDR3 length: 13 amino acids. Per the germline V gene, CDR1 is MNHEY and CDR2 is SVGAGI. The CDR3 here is CASSLGNTGELFF. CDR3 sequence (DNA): TGTGCCAGCAGTTTGGGTAACACCGGGGAGCTGTTTTTT.

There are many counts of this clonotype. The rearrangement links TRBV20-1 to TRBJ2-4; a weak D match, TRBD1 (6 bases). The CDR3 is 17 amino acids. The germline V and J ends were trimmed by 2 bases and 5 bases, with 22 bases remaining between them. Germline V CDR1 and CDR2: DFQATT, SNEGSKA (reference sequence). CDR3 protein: CSARSSPGGALQNIQYF. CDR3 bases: TGCAGTGCTAGATCCTCACCTGGGGGCGCGTTACAAAACATTCAGTACTTC.

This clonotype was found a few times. The CDR3 sequence is CASTLQGTTEAFF. In DNA, the CDR3 is TGTGCCAGCACCCTTCAGGGAACCACTGAAGCTTTCTTT. The chain uses TRBV28 and TRBJ1-1; D possibly corresponds to TRBD1 (5 bases). This CDR3 has 13 amino acids. CDR1 MDHEN and CDR2 SYDVKM come from the germline V gene. V lost 7 bases, J lost 4 bases, and 13 bases lay in between.

The chain's CDR3 is CASSYSARDGYTF. CDR3 nucleotides: TGTGCCAGCAGTTACAGTGCACGGGATGGCTACACCTTC. The chain carries TRBV6-5 and TRBJ1-2; D is uncertain. The ends were cut back, 2 bases at V and 6 bases at J, with 10 bases in the middle. Germline lookup yields CDR1 MNHEY and CDR2 SVGAGI. The CDR3 totals 13 residues.

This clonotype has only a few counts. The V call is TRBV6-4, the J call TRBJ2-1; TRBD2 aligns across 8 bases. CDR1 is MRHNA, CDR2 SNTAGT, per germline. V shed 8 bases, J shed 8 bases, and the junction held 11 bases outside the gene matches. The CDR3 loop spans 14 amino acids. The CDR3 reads CASPGSGGWDEQFF. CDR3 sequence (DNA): TGTGCCAGCCCTGGGAGCGGGGGTTGGGATGAGCAGTTCTTC.